Listed below are T cell receptor beta chains from one sample, sequenced in a study of blood T cells in healthy people across ages. Using its own MiXCR run on the 5' RACE reads, TCRdb lists one record per CDR3 protein. The table has hundreds of thousands of distinct CDR3 sequences, under 30% seen once. The specimen sequenced was blood. The receptor source for this set is a woman at least 80 years old in good health. The CDR3 runs from the conserved cysteine through the conserved F or W. The order of the fields is CDR3 protein, CDR3 DNA, clone size, V gene, D gene, J gene. D genes are given only for firm matches. A clone size is listed for some rows: how often the clone was seen (once, few, many), or a class if it is expanded.

CDR3 protein: CAWTVSSYNSPLHF; CDR3 DNA: TGTGCCTGGACGGTTAGCTCCTATAATTCACCCCTCCACTTT; clone size: .; V gene: TRBV30; D gene: .; J gene: TRBJ1-6
CDR3 protein: CASVSGLAGGETQYF; CDR3 DNA: TGCGCCAGCGTGTCGGGACTAGCGGGAGGCGAGACCCAGTACTTC; clone size: few; V gene: TRBV10-2; D gene: TRBD2; J gene: TRBJ2-5
CDR3 protein: CASSYSNRGLFF; CDR3 DNA: TGTGCCAGCAGTTACTCGAATAGAGGACTGTTTTTT; clone size: .; V gene: TRBV6-6; D gene: .; J gene: TRBJ1-4
CDR3 protein: CASSRNVGRGAYEQYF; CDR3 DNA: TGCGCCAGCAGCCGGAACGTAGGCCGTGGGGCCTACGAGCAGTACTTC; clone size: .; V gene: TRBV5-1; D gene: .; J gene: TRBJ2-7
CDR3 protein: CAISDLRDSGLPDTQYF; CDR3 DNA: TGTGCCATCAGTGATTTGCGGGATTCCGGCCTCCCAGATACGCAGTATTTT; clone size: many; V gene: TRBV10-3; D gene: .; J gene: TRBJ2-3
CDR3 protein: CASSYRSPGAHEQFF; CDR3 DNA: TGTGCCAGCAGTTACCGGTCCCCGGGTGCGCATGAGCAGTTCTTC; clone size: many; V gene: TRBV6-5; D gene: .; J gene: TRBJ2-1
CDR3 protein: CASSPTGAKGATEAFF; CDR3 DNA: TGCGCCAGCAGCCCTACGGGCGCGAAGGGGGCGACTGAAGCTTTCTTT; clone size: few; V gene: TRBV4-1; D gene: TRBD1; J gene: TRBJ1-1
CDR3 protein: CASSLSRRVKSYEQYF; CDR3 DNA: TGTGCCAGCAGTTTATCGAGAAGAGTAAAATCCTACGAGCAGTACTTC; clone size: .; V gene: TRBV27; D gene: .; J gene: TRBJ2-7
CDR3 protein: CSVFSSGANVLTF; CDR3 DNA: TGCAGCGTTTTTTCCTCTGGGGCCAACGTCCTGACTTTC; clone size: .; V gene: TRBV29-1; D gene: .; J gene: TRBJ2-6
CDR3 protein: CAWGDRDRGGGETQYF; CDR3 DNA: TGTGCCTGGGGGGATAGGGACAGGGGCGGAGGGGAGACCCAGTACTTC; clone size: .; V gene: TRBV30; D gene: TRBD1; J gene: TRBJ2-5
CDR3 protein: CASSQEQGARETQYF; CDR3 DNA: TGTGCCAGCAGTCAGGAACAGGGGGCGCGAGAGACCCAGTACTTC; clone size: many; V gene: TRBV12-3/TRBV12-4; D gene: TRBD1; J gene: TRBJ2-5
CDR3 protein: CSVPARAGGGYTF; CDR3 DNA: TGCAGCGTTCCCGCCAGAGCAGGGGGCGGCTACACCTTC; clone size: many; V gene: TRBV29-1; D gene: TRBD1; J gene: TRBJ1-2
CDR3 protein: CAIRDTGGNTGELFF; CDR3 DNA: TGTGCCATCAGGGATACCGGGGGGAACACCGGGGAGCTGTTTTTT; clone size: .; V gene: TRBV10-3; D gene: .; J gene: TRBJ2-2
CDR3 protein: CSVRLAGGRYEQYF; CDR3 DNA: TGCAGTGTTCGACTAGCGGGGGGCAGGTACGAGCAGTACTTC; clone size: .; V gene: TRBV20-1; D gene: TRBD2; J gene: TRBJ2-7
CDR3 protein: CASSPETGGYVPGYTF; CDR3 DNA: TGCGCCAGCAGCCCGGAGACGGGGGGCTATGTTCCAGGCTACACCTTC; clone size: once; V gene: TRBV5-1; D gene: .; J gene: TRBJ1-2
CDR3 protein: CASSLNGGYNEQFF; CDR3 DNA: TGCGCCAGCAGCCTTAACGGGGGTTACAATGAGCAGTTCTTC; clone size: .; V gene: TRBV5-1; D gene: .; J gene: TRBJ2-1
CDR3 protein: CASSLQGRGNTIYF; CDR3 DNA: TGTGCCAGCAGCTTGCAAGGGAGAGGAAACACCATATATTTT; clone size: .; V gene: TRBV5-5; D gene: .; J gene: TRBJ1-3
CDR3 protein: CASSQLGDSRVAKNIQYF; CDR3 DNA: TGTGCCAGCTCCCAACTCGGGGACTCGAGAGTAGCCAAAAACATTCAGTACTTC; clone size: many; V gene: TRBV18; D gene: .; J gene: TRBJ2-4
CDR3 protein: CASGLVGGGGLRGANVLTF; CDR3 DNA: TGTGCTAGTGGTTTGGTAGGTGGGGGGGGATTACGTGGGGCCAACGTCCTGACTTTC; clone size: .; V gene: TRBV12-5; D gene: TRBD2; J gene: TRBJ2-6
CDR3 protein: CASSLVTGTGELFF; CDR3 DNA: TGTGCCAGCAGCTTAGTTACGGGAACCGGGGAGCTGTTTTTT; clone size: .; V gene: TRBV7-2; D gene: .; J gene: TRBJ2-2
CDR3 protein: CASSYSQYNEQFF; CDR3 DNA: TGTGCCAGCAGTTACTCGCAGTACAATGAGCAGTTCTTC; clone size: many; V gene: TRBV6-2/TRBV6-3; D gene: .; J gene: TRBJ2-1
CDR3 protein: CSVGPGEAFF; CDR3 DNA: TGCAGCGTCGGACCAGGAGAAGCTTTCTTT; clone size: .; V gene: TRBV29-1; D gene: .; J gene: TRBJ1-1
CDR3 protein: CSARIGQGYSNQPQHF; CDR3 DNA: TGCAGTGCTAGGATAGGACAGGGTTATAGCAATCAGCCCCAGCATTTT; clone size: few; V gene: TRBV20-1; D gene: TRBD1; J gene: TRBJ1-5
CDR3 protein: CASSYRWRGKLFF; CDR3 DNA: TGTGCCAGCAGTTACAGGTGGCGAGGAAAACTGTTTTTT; clone size: few; V gene: TRBV27; D gene: .; J gene: TRBJ1-4
CDR3 protein: CASSSGWREKLFF; CDR3 DNA: TGTGCCAGCAGCTCCGGTTGGAGGGAAAAACTGTTTTTT; clone size: many; V gene: TRBV5-6; D gene: .; J gene: TRBJ1-4
CDR3 protein: CSVGDGNEKLFF; CDR3 DNA: TGCAGCGTTGGGGACGGTAATGAAAAACTGTTTTTT; clone size: .; V gene: TRBV29-1; D gene: .; J gene: TRBJ1-4
CDR3 protein: CSARDQGVGQPQHF; CDR3 DNA: TGCAGTGCTAGAGATCAGGGGGTTGGACAGCCCCAGCATTTT; clone size: many; V gene: TRBV20-1; D gene: TRBD1; J gene: TRBJ1-5
CDR3 protein: CASTGAYGYTF; CDR3 DNA: TGTGCCAGCACAGGGGCCTATGGCTACACCTTC; clone size: many; V gene: TRBV6-6; D gene: .; J gene: TRBJ1-2
CDR3 protein: CASSYGGQGHNEQFF; CDR3 DNA: TGTGCCAGCAGTTACGGCGGACAGGGCCACAATGAGCAGTTCTTC; clone size: few; V gene: TRBV6-5; D gene: TRBD1; J gene: TRBJ2-1
CDR3 protein: CASSLTSGLAGGTQETQYF; CDR3 DNA: TGTGCCAGCAGCTTAACGTCAGGACTAGCGGGGGGGACCCAAGAGACCCAGTACTTC; clone size: .; V gene: TRBV7-2; D gene: TRBD2; J gene: TRBJ2-5
CDR3 protein: CASSFAEAVGYEQYF; CDR3 DNA: TGTGCCAGCAGTTTTGCGGAAGCCGTGGGGTACGAGCAGTACTTC; clone size: many; V gene: TRBV28; D gene: .; J gene: TRBJ2-7
CDR3 protein: CSVTSGGMGEKLFF; CDR3 DNA: TGCAGTGTCACCTCAGGGGGGATGGGTGAAAAACTGTTTTTT; clone size: few; V gene: TRBV20-1; D gene: TRBD1; J gene: TRBJ1-4
CDR3 protein: CASSPFGSGAQETQYF; CDR3 DNA: TGCGCCAGCAGCCCCTTCGGAAGCGGGGCACAAGAGACCCAGTACTTC; clone size: few; V gene: TRBV5-1; D gene: TRBD2; J gene: TRBJ2-5
CDR3 protein: CASSQDQRGQGRTGELFF; CDR3 DNA: TGTGCCAGCAGCCAAGATCAGCGGGGACAGGGGCGAACCGGGGAGCTGTTTTTT; clone size: few; V gene: TRBV4-2; D gene: TRBD1; J gene: TRBJ2-2
CDR3 protein: CASSVSAGTINNEQFF; CDR3 DNA: TGTGCCAGCAGCGTTTCCGCCGGGACTATAAACAATGAGCAGTTCTTC; clone size: few; V gene: TRBV9; D gene: TRBD2; J gene: TRBJ2-1